The clone carrying this T cell receptor (beta chain) was seen many times. Its antigen is unknown. The sample is drawn from a study of metastatic and nonmetastatic thyroid tumors. Turning to the study itself: It was across blood and tumor or nodule tissue from malignant and benign thyroid patients that repertoires were compared.

Findings of the study overall: Significantly higher TCR beta diversity was reportedly seen in malignant thyroid tumors than benign nodules, in blood and tumor.

Each patient went into thyroid surgery without having received any treatment. In the authors' methods: CDR3 was compared across clinicopathological groups, and the resulting differences were used to build a distant-metastasis classifier for papillary thyroid cancer. TCRdb reprocessed the PCR reads via MiXCR. The V and J calls were determined by TCRdb, not by the authors. The table includes about 33,000 clones, about 15% detected once. The CDR3 contains 16 residues. Germline V gives CDR1 LNHNV, CDR2 YYDKDF (reference sequence). Trimming took 5 bases from V and 2 from J; bases not matched to a gene: 5. The TCR originated in a female donor with papillary thyroid cancer or a benign thyroid nodule (not recorded which). Some clones in this sample may be carry-over from other donors' samples. The rearrangement uses TRBV15 and TRBJ2-6; 8 positions agree with TRBD1. Sequenced input: blood. DNA for the CDR3: TGTGCCACCAGCGGTAGGACAGGGACTGGGGCCAACGTCCTGACTTTC. As protein: CATSGRTGTGANVLTF.